These T cell receptor beta chains were read from a single sample in a study of control samples from healthy donors and cancer patients. Method: immunoSEQ multiplex PCR; TCRdb's copy keeps in-frame clones and lacks some. The profile shows roughly 120,000 clones, over 85% of them singletons. The sequenced material came from blood. All receptors derive from a man aged 25 to 40 in good health. Both conserved end residues are part of each CDR3. The D gene is left open where the match is weak. Where a row states a size, it is once, few, many or the class of an expanded clone; other rows omit it.

clone_size j_call cdr3_length d_call v_call cdr3_aa cdr3_nt
. TRBJ2-5 17 TRBD2 TRBV27 CASSSRTSGGPRETQYF TGTGCCAGCAGTTCTCGGACTAGCGGGGGCCCCAGAGAGACCCAGTACTTC
. TRBJ1-3 15 . TRBV4-1 CASSPTGYSGNTIYF TGCGCCAGCAGCCCGACTGGATACTCTGGAAACACCATATATTTT
once TRBJ1-2 13 . TRBV12-3/TRBV12-4 CASALQGYYGYTF TGTGCCAGCGCGTTACAGGGCTACTATGGCTACACCTTC
. TRBJ1-1 15 TRBD1 TRBV7-9 CASSPGGLMNTEAFF TGTGCCAGCAGCCCAGGGGGTCTTATGAACACTGAAGCTTTCTTT
. TRBJ1-1 15 . TRBV4-1 CASSQDSGVNTEAFF TGCGCCAGCAGCCAAGATTCTGGGGTGAACACTGAAGCTTTCTTT
. TRBJ2-2 15 TRBD2 TRBV6-1 CASSEASGGHGELFF TGTGCCAGCAGTGAAGCTAGCGGGGGGCACGGGGAGCTGTTTTTT
. TRBJ2-1 18 . TRBV27 CASSLFRSGTGPYNEQFF TGTGCCAGCAGTTTATTCCGTAGCGGGACAGGGCCCTACAATGAGCAGTTCTTC
. TRBJ1-2 12 . TRBV13 CASSFPGYGYTF TGTGCCAGCAGCTTCCCAGGGTACGGCTACACCTTC
. TRBJ1-3 14 . TRBV2 CASGQALSGNTIYF TGTGCCAGCGGGCAGGCCCTCTCTGGAAACACCATATATTTT
once TRBJ1-1 15 . TRBV28 CASSLLKGRNTEAFF TGTGCCAGCAGTTTATTAAAGGGGAGGAACACTGAAGCTTTCTTT
. TRBJ2-7 14 . TRBV5-6 CASSLLREAYEQYF TGTGCCAGCAGCCTGCTAAGGGAGGCCTACGAGCAGTACTTC
. TRBJ2-7 13 TRBD1 TRBV10-3 CAISDKPGGEQYF TGTGCCATCAGTGATAAACCAGGGGGCGAGCAGTACTTC
once TRBJ1-2 14 . TRBV10-3 CAISVSGPQNGYTF TGTGCCATCAGTGTATCCGGGCCCCAGAATGGCTACACCTTC
. TRBJ1-2 9 . TRBV30 CAEGFGYTF TGTGCCGAAGGATTTGGCTACACCTTC
. TRBJ2-5 14 . TRBV7-4 CASSLPPRQETQYF TGTGCCAGCAGCTTACCCCCCCGGCAAGAGACCCAGTACTTC